This T cell receptor (beta chain) was identified in a study of control samples from healthy donors and cancer patients. Germline CDR1 is SGHAT and CDR2 is FQNNGV. The CDR3 totals 16 residues. The V end was cut by 0 bases, the J end by 2 bases, with 12 bases between. Libraries were prepared by immunoSEQ multiplex PCR; TCRdb keeps only in-frame clonotypes and omits some of them. The data hold 130,000 to 150,000 clones, with roughly 92% observed a single time. The J gene is TRBJ2-3, the V gene TRBV11-2; D is unresolved. Sample: blood. This TCR derives from a man under 40 in good health. The CDR3 DNA follows: TGTGCCAGCAGCTTAGAGTCCAGTCCCTTCACAGATACGCAGTATTTT. Protein sequence: CASSLESSPFTDTQYF.